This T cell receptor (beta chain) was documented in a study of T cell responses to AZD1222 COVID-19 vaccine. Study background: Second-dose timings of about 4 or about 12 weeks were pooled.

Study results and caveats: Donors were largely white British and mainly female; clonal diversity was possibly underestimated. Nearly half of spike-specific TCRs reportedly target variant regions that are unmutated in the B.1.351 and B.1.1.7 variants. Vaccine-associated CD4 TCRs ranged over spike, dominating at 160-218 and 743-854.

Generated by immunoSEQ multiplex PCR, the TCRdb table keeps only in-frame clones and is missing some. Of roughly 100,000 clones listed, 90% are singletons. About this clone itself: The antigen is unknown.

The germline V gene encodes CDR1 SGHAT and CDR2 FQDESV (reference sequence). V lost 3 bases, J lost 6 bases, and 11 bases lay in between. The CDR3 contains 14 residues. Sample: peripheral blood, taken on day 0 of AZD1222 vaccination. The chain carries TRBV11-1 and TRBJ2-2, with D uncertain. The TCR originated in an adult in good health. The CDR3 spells CASSLGPTAGELFF. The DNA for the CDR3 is TGTGCCAGCAGCTTGGGCCCGACCGCCGGGGAGCTGTTTTTT.